Listed below are T cell receptor beta chains from one sample, sequenced in a study of blood T cell repertoires in COVID-19. Assay used: immunoSEQ multiplex PCR; TCRdb lists only in-frame clones, some missing. The sample consists of 380,000 or so clones, approximately 87% of them appearing once. The specimen sequenced was PBMCs or T cells enriched from blood (not recorded which). The receptors were gathered from a woman aged 25 to 39 with acute COVID-19. CDR3s include the opening cysteine and the closing phenylalanine or tryptophan. Fields, in order: V gene, J gene, D gene, clone size, CDR3 DNA, CDR3 protein. A D gene is named only where the DNA matches it firmly. Clone size is given for some rows only: seen once, a few or many times, or a class if the clone is expanded.

TRBV24-1	TRBJ2-3	TRBD1	.	TGTGCCACCAGTGATTCCCTGCGGGCAGGGGGTAGCACAGATACGCAGTATTTT	CATSDSLRAGGSTDTQYF
TRBV6-5	TRBJ1-5	TRBD1	.	TGTGCCAGCAGTCAGGGGGCGAGGGGCAATCAGCCCCAGCATTTT	CASSQGARGNQPQHF
TRBV7-9	TRBJ1-2	TRBD1	.	TGTGCCAGCAGATTCGACAGGGCAGATATGAGTGGCTACACCTTC	CASRFDRADMSGYTF
TRBV27	TRBJ1-2	.	.	TGTGCCAGCAGTTTAACGGTGAACTATGGCTACACCTTC	CASSLTVNYGYTF
TRBV15	TRBJ2-1	.	many	TGTGCCACCAGCAGAGATTCTTGGCAGTCATATCACAATGAGCAGTTCTTC	CATSRDSWQSYHNEQFF
TRBV5-1	TRBJ2-7	TRBD1	.	TGCGCCAGCAGCTTGCGAACCGGGACAGTCTCCTACGAGCAGTACTTC	CASSLRTGTVSYEQYF
TRBV6-5	TRBJ1-2	TRBD1	.	TGTGCCAGCAGTTACCGACAGGGAAATGGCTACACCTTC	CASSYRQGNGYTF
TRBV9	TRBJ2-1	.	.	TGTGCCAGCAGCCCTGGGGCTTTCTCCTACAATGAGCAGTTCTTC	CASSPGAFSYNEQFF
TRBV7-2	TRBJ1-2	.	.	TGTGCCAGCAGCTTAGGAACAGGGCCTAACTATGGCTACACCTTC	CASSLGTGPNYGYTF
TRBV21-1	TRBJ1-3	.	.	TGTGCCAGCAGCACCAGGGGTTTCTCTGGAAACACCATATATTTT	CASSTRGFSGNTIYF
TRBV20-1	TRBJ2-7	.	.	TGCAGTGCTAGCCGCGCGGGGGAGCAGTACTTC	CSASRAGEQYF
TRBV5-5	TRBJ2-3	.	.	TGTGCCAGCAGCCTGGCGACAGTAGCCACAGATACGCAGTATTTT	CASSLATVATDTQYF
TRBV13	TRBJ2-1	.	few	TGTGCCAGCAGCTTTAATACGCGCTACAATGAGCAGTTCTTC	CASSFNTRYNEQFF
TRBV7-9	TRBJ2-7	TRBD1	.	TGTGCCAGCAGGACAGGGTTCCGCGAGCAGTACTTC	CASRTGFREQYF
TRBV6-2/TRBV6-3	TRBJ1-1	TRBD1	.	TGTGCCAGCAGTAACAAGACAGGGGTAGTCGAAGCTTTCTTT	CASSNKTGVVEAFF
TRBV4-2	TRBJ1-3	.	few	TGTGCCAGCAGCCAAGAGCTGACACTCGCTGGAAACACCATATATTTT	CASSQELTLAGNTIYF
TRBV6-5	TRBJ1-1	.	.	TGTGCCACCACGGGGGGTAAGAACACTGAAGCTTTCTTT	CATTGGKNTEAFF
TRBV23-1	TRBJ2-7	.	.	TGCGCCAGCAGTCCCCGGGGAGACTACGAGCAGTACTTC	CASSPRGDYEQYF
TRBV3-1/TRBV3-2	TRBJ2-1	TRBD2	.	TGTGCCAGCAGCCAACCTACTAGCGGGGGGGCTAATCGGGGTCACAATGAGCAGTTCTTC	CASSQPTSGGANRGHNEQFF
TRBV20-1	TRBJ1-3	TRBD1	.	TGCAGTGCTAGTCCCTTGGGACAGGGCGGAAACACCATATATTTT	CSASPLGQGGNTIYF
TRBV28	TRBJ1-1	.	.	TGTGCCAGCAGTCAAGGGGGGGAGGCCACTGAAGCTTTCTTT	CASSQGGEATEAFF
TRBV5-1	TRBJ2-2	.	.	TGCGCCAGCAGCTTGGGGTCCCTCCGGGGCACCGGGGAGCTGTTTTTT	CASSLGSLRGTGELFF
TRBV5-1	TRBJ1-2	TRBD1	.	TGCGCCAGCAGCCCAAGAGACAGGGAGGGCTACACCTTC	CASSPRDREGYTF